This T cell receptor beta chain was observed in a study of T cell responses to AZD1222 COVID-19 vaccine. The CDR3 sequence is 16 residues long. The V segment lost 3 bases and the J segment 0 bases; nucleotides outside the gene matches: 5. Germline V CDR1 and CDR2: SGHRS, YFSETQ. Assay used: immunoSEQ multiplex PCR; TCRdb lists only in-frame clones, some missing. The sample has about 130,000 clones; approximately 91% are singletons. This sequence joins TRBV5-1 and TRBJ2-1; the match to TRBD2 covers 8 bases. This sample comprised peripheral blood, obtained on day 0 of AZD1222 vaccination. The clonotype comes from an adult in good health. The CDR3 sequence is CASSSQAGDSYNEQFF. The CDR3 DNA reads TGCGCCAGCAGCTCCCAAGCGGGAGACTCCTACAATGAGCAGTTCTTC.